Here is one T cell receptor (beta chain) with its context. This sample was included in a study of control samples from healthy donors and cancer patients. Here immunoSEQ multiplex PCR was the method, and the copy in TCRdb shows in-frame clones only, minus some. The sample includes tens of thousands of clones, approximately 90% of them seen just once. Germline lookup yields CDR1 GTSNPN and CDR2 SVGIG (reference sequence). Trimming shortened V by 2 bases and J by 4 bases, and 20 bases separated the two germline ends. There are 17 residues in the CDR3. Sequenced material: PBMCs. The chain employs TRBV30 and TRBJ1-4; D possibly corresponds to TRBD1 (5 bases). The source of this sequence is a man younger than 40 with colorectal cancer. This chain's CDR3 is CAWSWGDQATGNEKLFF. The CDR3 DNA reads TGTGCCTGGAGTTGGGGGGATCAGGCCACGGGTAATGAAAAACTGTTTTTT.